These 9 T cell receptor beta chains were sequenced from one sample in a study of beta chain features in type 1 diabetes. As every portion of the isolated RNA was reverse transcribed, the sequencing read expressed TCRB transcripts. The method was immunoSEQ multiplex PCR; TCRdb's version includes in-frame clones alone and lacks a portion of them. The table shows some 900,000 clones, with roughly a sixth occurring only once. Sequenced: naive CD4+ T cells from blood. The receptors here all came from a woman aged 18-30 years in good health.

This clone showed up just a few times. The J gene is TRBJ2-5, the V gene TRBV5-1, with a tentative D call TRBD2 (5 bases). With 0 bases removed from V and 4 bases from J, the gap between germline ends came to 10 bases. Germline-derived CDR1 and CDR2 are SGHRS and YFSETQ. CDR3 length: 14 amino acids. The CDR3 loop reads CASSLDEGRETQYF. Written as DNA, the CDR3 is TGCGCCAGCAGCTTGGACGAGGGAAGAGAGACCCAGTACTTC.

The CDR3 region is CASSEQGAQNTGELFF. The CDR3 nucleotides are TGTGCCAGCAGCGAACAGGGGGCGCAGAACACCGGGGAGCTGTTTTTT. This chain links TRBV7-3 with TRBJ2-2, with 9 bases identical to TRBD1. CDR1 and CDR2 from the germline V gene are SGHTA and FQGTGA. The length of the CDR3 is 16 residues. The V segment lost 5 bases and the J segment 1 base; nucleotides outside the gene matches: 5.

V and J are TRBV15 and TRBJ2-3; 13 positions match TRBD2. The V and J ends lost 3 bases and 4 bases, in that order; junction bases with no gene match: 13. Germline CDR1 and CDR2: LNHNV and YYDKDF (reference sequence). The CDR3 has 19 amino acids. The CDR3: CATSSKLAGGPIGADTQYF. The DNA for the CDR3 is TGTGCCACCAGCAGCAAACTAGCGGGAGGGCCTATCGGTGCAGATACGCAGTATTTT.

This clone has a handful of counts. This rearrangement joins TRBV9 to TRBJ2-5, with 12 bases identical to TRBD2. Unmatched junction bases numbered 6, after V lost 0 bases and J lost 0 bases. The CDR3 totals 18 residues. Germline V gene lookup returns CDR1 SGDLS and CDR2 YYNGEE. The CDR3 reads CASSVGLAGGAYQETQYF. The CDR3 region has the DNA TGTGCCAGCAGCGTAGGTCTAGCGGGAGGGGCGTACCAAGAGACCCAGTACTTC.

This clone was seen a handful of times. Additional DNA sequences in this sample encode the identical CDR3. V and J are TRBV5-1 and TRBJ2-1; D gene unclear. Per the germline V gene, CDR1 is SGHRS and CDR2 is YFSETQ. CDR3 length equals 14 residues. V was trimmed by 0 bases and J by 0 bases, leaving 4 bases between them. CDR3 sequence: CASSLGGSYNEQFF. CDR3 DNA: TGCGCCAGCAGCTTGGGTGGCTCCTACAATGAGCAGTTCTTC.

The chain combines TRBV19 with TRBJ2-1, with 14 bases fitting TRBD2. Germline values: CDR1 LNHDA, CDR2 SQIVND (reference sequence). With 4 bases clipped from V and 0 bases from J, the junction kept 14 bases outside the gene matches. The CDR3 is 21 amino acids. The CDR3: CASSTRKTSGRAPSSYNEQFF. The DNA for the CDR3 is TGTGCCAGTAGTACCCGAAAGACTAGCGGGAGGGCCCCGAGCTCCTACAATGAGCAGTTCTTC. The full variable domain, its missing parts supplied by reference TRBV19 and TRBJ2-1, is DGGITQSPKYLFRKEGQNVTLSCEQNLNHDAMYWYRQDPGQGLRLIYYSQIVNDFQKGDIAEGYSVSREKKESFPLTVTSAQKNPTAFYLCASSTRKTSGRAPSSYNEQFFGPGTRLTVL.

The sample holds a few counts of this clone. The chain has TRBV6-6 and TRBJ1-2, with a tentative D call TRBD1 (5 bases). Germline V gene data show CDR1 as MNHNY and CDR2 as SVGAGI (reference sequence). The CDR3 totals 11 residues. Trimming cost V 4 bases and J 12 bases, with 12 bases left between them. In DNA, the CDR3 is TGTGCCAGCAGTTCACAGGAGCTTCACACCTTC. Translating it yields CASSSQELHTF.

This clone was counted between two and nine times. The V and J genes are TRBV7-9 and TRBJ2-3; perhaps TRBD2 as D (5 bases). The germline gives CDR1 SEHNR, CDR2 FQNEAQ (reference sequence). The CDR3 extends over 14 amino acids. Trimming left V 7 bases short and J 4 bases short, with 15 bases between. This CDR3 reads CASNPLVSPDTQYF. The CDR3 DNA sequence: TGTGCCAGCAACCCACTAGTGTCCCCAGATACGCAGTATTTT.

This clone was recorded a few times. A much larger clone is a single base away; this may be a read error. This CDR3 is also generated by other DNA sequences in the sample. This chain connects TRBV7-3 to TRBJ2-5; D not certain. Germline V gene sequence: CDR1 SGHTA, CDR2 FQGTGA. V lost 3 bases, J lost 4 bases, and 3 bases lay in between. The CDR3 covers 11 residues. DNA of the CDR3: TGTGCCAGCAGCTTTGGAGAGACCCAGTACTTC. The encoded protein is CASSFGETQYF.